A single count supports the clone carrying this T cell receptor (beta chain). The antigen remains undetermined. V trimming: 6 bases; J trimming: 2 bases; junction bases outside the gene matches: 7. The CDR3 consists of 15 residues. Germline loops: CDR1 SQVTM, CDR2 ANQGSEA. The source of the sample is a study of OX40 agonist ivuxolimab in advanced cancers. Study-wide findings and caveats: Partial responders treated at 0.1-3.0 mg/kg exhibited clonal expansion among the lowest measured.

The repertoire was sequenced with immunoSEQ multiplex PCR; TCRdb's copy has only in-frame clones and lacks some. The table has some 85,000 clones, about 91% seen once. The sequencing here drew on CD4+ or CD8+ T cells sorted from blood, taken in a trial of the OX40 agonist ivuxolimab. The sequence was collected from an adult with an advanced solid tumor such as melanoma, head and neck, liver or kidney cancer. V usage is TRBV29-1 and J usage is TRBJ1-3, with 10 bases lining up with TRBD1. The CDR3, as DNA: TGCAGCGTCGGGACAGGGGATCATCCTGGAAACACCATATATTTT. Translating gives CSVGTGDHPGNTIYF.